This T cell receptor beta chain was retrieved from a study of metastatic and nonmetastatic thyroid tumors. The overall study: Malignant and benign thyroid patients had repertoires compared in peripheral blood and tumor or nodule tissue.

The CDR3 has 16 residues. Germline V gene data show CDR1 as SGHRS and CDR2 as YFSETQ. V was pared by 2 bases and J by 2 bases, with 8 bases of the junction left unmatched. In the original analysis: To classify distant metastasis in papillary thyroid cancer, a model was built from CDR3 differences across clinicopathological groups. TCRdb reanalyzed the PCR reads via MiXCR. The authors' filters were not applied to this entry. Of 35,000 to 50,000 clones listed, around 4% are singletons. No patient had received any treatment before thyroid surgery. Study-level points and caveats: For both blood and tumor, malignant thyroid tumors reportedly showed significantly higher TCR beta diversity than benign nodules did.

In this sample, this clone turned up many times. Antigen specificity is unknown. The specimen was blood. This receptor was identified in a female donor with papillary thyroid cancer or a benign thyroid nodule (not recorded which). Some clones in this sample may be carry-over from other donors' samples. The chain employs TRBV5-1 and TRBJ2-3, with 7 positions matching TRBD2. The CDR3 coding sequence is TGCGCCAGCAGCTTTCGCGGGAGAGAACACACAGATACGCAGTATTTT. Amino acid sequence: CASSFRGREHTDTQYF.